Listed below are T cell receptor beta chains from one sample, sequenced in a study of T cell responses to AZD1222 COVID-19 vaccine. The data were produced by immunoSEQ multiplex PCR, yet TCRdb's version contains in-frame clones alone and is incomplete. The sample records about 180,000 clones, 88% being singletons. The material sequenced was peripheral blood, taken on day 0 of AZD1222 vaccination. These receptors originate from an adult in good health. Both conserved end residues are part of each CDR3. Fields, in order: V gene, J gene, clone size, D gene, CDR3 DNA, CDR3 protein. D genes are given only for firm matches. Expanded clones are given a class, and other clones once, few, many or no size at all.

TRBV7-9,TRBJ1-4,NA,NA,TGTGCCAGCAGCTTTTTAGGGGAAAAACTGTTTTTT,CASSFLGEKLFF
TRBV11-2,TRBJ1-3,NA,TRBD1,TGTGCCAGCAGCCCCCGGACAGGGGGAAACACCATATATTTT,CASSPRTGGNTIYF
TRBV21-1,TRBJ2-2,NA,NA,TGTGCCAGCAGCAGCAGCCCTAGCGACCCACCGGGGGAGCTGTTTTTT,CASSSSPSDPPGELFF
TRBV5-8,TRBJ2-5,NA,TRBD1,TGTGCCAGCAGCCCCGGGACAGGGTATACGGAGACCCAGTACTTC,CASSPGTGYTETQYF
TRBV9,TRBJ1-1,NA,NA,TGTGCCAGCAGCGTAGCGGCAGGGGAGAACACTGAAGCTTTCTTT,CASSVAAGENTEAFF
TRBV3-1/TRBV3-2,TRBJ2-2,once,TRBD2,TGTGCCAGCAGCCAAGTAATGGGACTAGCGGGGGGAAACACCGGGGAGCTGTTTTTT,CASSQVMGLAGGNTGELFF
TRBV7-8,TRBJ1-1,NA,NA,TGTGCCAGCAGCTTAGAGACCCGGGCCCTTTACACTGAAGCTTTCTTT,CASSLETRALYTEAFF
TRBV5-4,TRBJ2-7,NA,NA,TGTGCCAGCAGCTTGGACACCTACGAGCAGTACTTC,CASSLDTYEQYF
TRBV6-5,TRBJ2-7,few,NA,TGTGCCAGCAGCTATCTGGACGGATCCTACGAGCAGTACTTC,CASSYLDGSYEQYF
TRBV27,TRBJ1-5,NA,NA,TGTGCCAGCAGTTCCCTCGGTAGCAATCAGCCCCAGCATTTT,CASSSLGSNQPQHF
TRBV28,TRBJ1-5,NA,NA,TGTGCCAGCACCCTCGTCGGGGGACCGGGGGGCAATCAGCCCCAGCATTTT,CASTLVGGPGGNQPQHF
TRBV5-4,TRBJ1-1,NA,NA,TGTGCCAGCAGCTCCCTAGGGGAGGAAGCTTTCTTT,CASSSLGEEAFF
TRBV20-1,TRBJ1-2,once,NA,TGCAGTGCACCTCAGGACTATGGCTACACCTTC,CSAPQDYGYTF
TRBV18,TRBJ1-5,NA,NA,TGTGCCAGCTCACCTGCGGTCCCAGGGACCAATCAGCCCCAGCATTTT,CASSPAVPGTNQPQHF
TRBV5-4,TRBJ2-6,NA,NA,TGTGCCAGCAGCTTGGTTTTGGGGGCTGGGGCCAACGTCCTGACTTTC,CASSLVLGAGANVLTF
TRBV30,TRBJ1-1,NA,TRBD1,TGTGCCTGGAGCCCGGGACAGGCATCTGAAGCTTTCTTT,CAWSPGQASEAFF
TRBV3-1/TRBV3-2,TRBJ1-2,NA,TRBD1,TGTGCCAGCAGCCAAGTGTTTGACAGGGTCCTTAACTATGGCTACACCTTC,CASSQVFDRVLNYGYTF
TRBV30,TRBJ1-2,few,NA,TGTGCCTGGAGTGTAGTAAGGGACCGCTATGGCTACACCTTC,CAWSVVRDRYGYTF
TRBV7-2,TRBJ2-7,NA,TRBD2,TGTGCCAGCAGCTTAGTCCTAGCGGAATCCTACGAGCAGTACTTC,CASSLVLAESYEQYF
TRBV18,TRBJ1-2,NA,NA,TGTGCCAGCTCACCACGCGCCCAGGGACCCTATGGCTACACCTTC,CASSPRAQGPYGYTF
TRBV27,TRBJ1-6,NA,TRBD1,TGTGCCAGCAGTTTAGCAGGGGGCGCGACCTATAATTCACCCCTCCACTTT,CASSLAGGATYNSPLHF
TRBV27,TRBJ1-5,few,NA,TGTGCCAGCAGTCCCCGGACAGATCAGCCCCAGCATTTT,CASSPRTDQPQHF
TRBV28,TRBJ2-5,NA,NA,TGTGCCAGCACCATACAAGAGACCCAGTACTTC,CASTIQETQYF
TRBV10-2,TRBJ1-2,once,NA,TGCGCCAGCAGTGAGAGGGTAGGGGACGGATTCTATGGCTACACCTTC,CASSERVGDGFYGYTF
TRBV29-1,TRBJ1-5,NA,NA,TGCAGCGTTGCCTCCCCGGATAGCAATCAGCCCCAGCATTTT,CSVASPDSNQPQHF
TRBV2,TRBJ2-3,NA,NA,TGTGCCAGCCTTGGGCCCGCGAGGGATACGCAGTATTTT,CASLGPARDTQYF
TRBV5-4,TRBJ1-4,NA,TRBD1,TGTGCCAGCAGCCCCGGACAGGGGTGGACTAATGAAAAACTGTTTTTT,CASSPGQGWTNEKLFF
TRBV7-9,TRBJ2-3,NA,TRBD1,TGTGCCAGCAGTCCTGCAGGGGGCTCTGGCACAGATACGCAGTATTTT,CASSPAGGSGTDTQYF
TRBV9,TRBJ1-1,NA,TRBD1,TGTGCCAGCAGCGCTGGGACAGCGAACACTGAAGCTTTCTTT,CASSAGTANTEAFF
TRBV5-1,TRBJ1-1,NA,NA,TGCGCCAGCAGCTTGGGGACGGTGAACACTGAAGCTTTCTTT,CASSLGTVNTEAFF
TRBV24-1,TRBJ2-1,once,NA,TGTGCCACCAGTGATCCGCAGAGGCGCCGGATGTTCTTC,CATSDPQRRRMFF
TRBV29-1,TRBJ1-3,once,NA,TGCAGCGTTGAAGACCCTACGGGACCTAGCTCTGGAAACACCATATATTTT,CSVEDPTGPSSGNTIYF
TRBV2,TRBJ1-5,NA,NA,TGTGCCAGCAGTGAATCCGGTCAGCCCCAGCATTTT,CASSESGQPQHF
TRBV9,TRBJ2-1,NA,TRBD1,TGTGCCAGCAGCGTAGGGTTAACGCTTACAGGGGGCGCCTACAATGAGCAGTTCTTC,CASSVGLTLTGGAYNEQFF
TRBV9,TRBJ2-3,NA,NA,TGTGCCAGCAGCGTAGTAGGGGTTAGCACAGATACGCAGTATTTT,CASSVVGVSTDTQYF
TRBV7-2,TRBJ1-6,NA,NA,TGTGCCAGCTTACTTGACTATAATTCACCCCTCCACTTT,CASLLDYNSPLHF
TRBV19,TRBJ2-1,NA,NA,TGTGCCAGTAGTATTGTCCTTCTCAATGAGCAGTTCTTC,CASSIVLLNEQFF
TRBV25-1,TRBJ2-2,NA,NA,TGTGCCAGCAGTGAGGGACCTCCGAACACCGGGGAGCTGTTTTTT,CASSEGPPNTGELFF
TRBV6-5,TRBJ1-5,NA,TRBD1,TGTGCCAGCACCCCACAGGGGATGAGCAATCAGCCCCAGCATTTT,CASTPQGMSNQPQHF
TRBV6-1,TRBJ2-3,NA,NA,TGTGCCAGCAGTGAAGGGACAGCCTCTAGCACAGATACGCAGTATTTT,CASSEGTASSTDTQYF
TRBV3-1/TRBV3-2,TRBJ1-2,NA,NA,TGTGCCAGCAGCCAGGAGGGTTCCTATGGCTACACCTTC,CASSQEGSYGYTF
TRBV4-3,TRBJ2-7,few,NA,TGCGCCAGCAGCCAAGATCGAGGGGTATTCTACGAGCAGTACTTC,CASSQDRGVFYEQYF